One sample yielded the 29 T cell receptor beta chains listed below, sequenced in a study of OX40 agonist ivuxolimab in advanced cancers. The table came from immunoSEQ multiplex PCR; TCRdb's copy has only in-frame clones and leaves some out. Counted here are about 60,000 clones, over 85% occurring once; the ten biggest clones make up roughly 18%. This specimen consisted of CD4+ or CD8+ T cells sorted from blood, obtained in a trial of the OX40 agonist ivuxolimab. The receptors come from an adult with an advanced solid tumor such as melanoma, head and neck, liver or kidney cancer.

V usage is TRBV4-3 and J usage is TRBJ1-5; TRBD1 is a possible D gene (6 bases). The CDR3 loop spans 16 amino acids. V was cut by 0 bases and J by 3 bases, with 12 bases left in between. Germline CDR1 reads LGHNA; CDR2 reads YSLEER. CDR3 residues: CASSQDQGLVNQPQHF. Here the CDR3 DNA reads TGCGCCAGCAGCCAAGATCAGGGGTTGGTCAATCAGCCCCAGCATTTT.

CDR3 sequence (DNA): TGTGCCAGCAGCGTAGACAATGAGCAGTTCTTC. Amino acids: CASSVDNEQFF. The V gene is TRBV9, the J gene TRBJ2-1; no clear D. Trimming stripped 0 bases from V and 5 bases from J, with 0 bases between. Germline V gene data show CDR1 as SGDLS and CDR2 as YYNGEE. This CDR3 comprises 11 residues.

The table lists this clone with a few counts. The rearrangement uses TRBV28 and TRBJ2-5; maybe TRBD1 (5 bases). The germline V gene has CDR1 MDHEN and CDR2 SYDVKM. The CDR3 runs to 14 residues. The V end was cut by 3 bases, the J end by 5 bases, with 13 bases between. The CDR3 reads CASSLSRAGETQYF. The DNA of the CDR3 is TGTGCCAGCAGTTTGTCCAGGGCCGGCGAGACCCAGTACTTC.

Only one count was recorded for this clone. The rearrangement uses TRBV19 and TRBJ1-1; D not certain. V shed 1 base and J shed 6 bases, with 6 bases lying between them. Germline V gene sequence: CDR1 LNHDA, CDR2 SQIVND (reference sequence). The CDR3 totals 12 residues. The CDR3 loop is CASSIGWAEAFF. The CDR3 region has the DNA TGTGCCAGTAGTATAGGTTGGGCTGAAGCTTTCTTT. The full variable domain, its missing parts supplied by reference TRBV19 and TRBJ1-1, is DGGITQSPKYLFRKEGQNVTLSCEQNLNHDAMYWYRQDPGQGLRLIYYSQIVNDFQKGDIAEGYSVSREKKESFPLTVTSAQKNPTAFYLCASSIGWAEAFFGQGTRLTVV.

The chain recombines TRBV6-6 with TRBJ2-1; D unclear. Germline CDR1 is MNHNY and CDR2 is SVGAGI (reference sequence). CDR3 length: 15 residues. Between the trimmed V and J ends, which lost 7 bases and 0 bases, there was a span of 13 bases. CDR3 coding DNA: TGTGCCAGCAAAGTTCCCAAAAGCTCCTACAATGAGCAGTTCTTC. This translates into CASKVPKSSYNEQFF.

The chain is built from TRBV7-2 and TRBJ2-3; 9 positions agree with TRBD2. CDR1 SGHTA and CDR2 FQGNSA come from the germline V gene. V lost 4 bases to trimming and J lost 4 bases; unmatched junction nucleotides: 6. This CDR3 is 15 amino acids long. The CDR3 loop is CASSSVGGRADTQYF. The DNA for the CDR3 is TGTGCCAGCAGCTCCGTGGGCGGGAGGGCAGATACGCAGTATTTT.

This clone has a single count. The chain couples TRBV19 to TRBJ1-2, with a tentative D call TRBD1 (6 bases). The V gene's germline CDR1 is LNHDA and CDR2 SQIVND (reference sequence). The CDR3 is made up of 15 amino acids. V lost 2 bases, J lost 4 bases, and 14 bases lay in between. The DNA of the CDR3 is TGTGCCAGTAGTATATCAGGGGATTCGTCCTATGGCTACACCTTC. Residues: CASSISGDSSYGYTF.

The genes are TRBV4-1 and TRBJ2-4; TRBD2 agrees at 14 bases. This CDR3 comprises 18 residues. Germline values: CDR1 MGHRA, CDR2 YSYEKL. Trimming at V came to 7 bases and at J to 7 bases, leaving 15 bases not matched to a gene. The CDR3 region is CASTPTTGLAGVFNIQYF. The CDR3 region has the DNA TGCGCCAGCACCCCTACAACGGGACTAGCGGGAGTTTTCAACATTCAGTACTTC.

This chain uses TRBV15 with TRBJ1-2, with 9 bases that match TRBD1. Germline values: CDR1 LNHNV, CDR2 YYDKDF (reference sequence). The CDR3 extends over 13 amino acids. V dropped 4 bases and J dropped 8; count of bases not matched to a gene: 5. The CDR3 sequence is CATSTTGGEGYTF. CDR3 DNA: TGTGCCACCAGCACCACAGGGGGCGAAGGCTACACCTTC. The full variable domain, completed using reference TRBV15 and TRBJ1-2, is DAMVIQNPRYQVTQFGKPVTLSCSQTLNHNVMYWYQQKSSQAPKLLFHYYDKDFNNEADTPDNFQSRRPNTSFCFLDIRSPGLGDTAMYLCATSTTGGEGYTFGSGTRLTVV.

J is TRBJ2-5 and V is TRBV28; D possibly matches TRBD1 or TRBD2 (6 bases each). Per the germline V gene, CDR1 is MDHEN and CDR2 is SYDVKM. This CDR3 region has 15 residues. Trimming cost V 1 base and J 5 bases, with 14 bases left between them. CDR3 loop: CASSLLWGAGETQYF. CDR3 sequence (DNA): TGTGCCAGCAGTTTATTATGGGGGGCCGGGGAGACCCAGTACTTC. The whole variable domain, remainder taken from reference TRBV28 and TRBJ2-5, is DVKVTQSSRYLVKRTGEKVFLECVQDMDHENMFWYRQDPGLGLRLIYFSYDVKMKEKGDIPEGYSVSREKKERFSLILESASTNQTSMYLCASSLLWGAGETQYFGPGTRLLVL.

The rearrangement joins TRBV28 to TRBJ2-7, with D maybe TRBD1 (6 bases). The germline V gene has CDR1 MDHEN and CDR2 SYDVKM. The V and J ends lost 5 bases and 6 bases respectively, with 11 bases between them. CDR3 length: 12 amino acids. The CDR3 DNA reads TGTGCCAGCAGTCAGGGGACCGGCGAGCAGTACTTC. It translates to CASSQGTGEQYF.

The chain has TRBV29-1 and TRBJ2-1, with TRBD2 matching 13 bases. Germline V lookup: CDR1 SQVTM, CDR2 ANQGSEA. Trimming took 5 bases from V and 8 from J; bases not matched to a gene: 18. The CDR3 runs to 18 residues. This CDR3 reads CSVPGLAGELGWADEQFF. CDR3 sequence (DNA): TGCAGCGTTCCAGGACTAGCGGGAGAGCTCGGGTGGGCGGATGAGCAGTTCTTC.

The chain carries TRBV4-3 and TRBJ2-1, with 9 bases lining up with TRBD1. After removal of 1 base from V and 5 bases from J, the junction contained 6 bases not matched to a gene. CDR3 size: 16 residues. Germline lookup yields CDR1 LGHNA and CDR2 YSLEER. In DNA form, the CDR3 reads TGCGCCAGCAGCCAAGGATGGACAGGGGTTCACAATGAGCAGTTCTTC. Its protein is CASSQGWTGVHNEQFF.

The rearrangement joins TRBV7-9 to TRBJ2-7; the D call may be TRBD1 or TRBD2 (5 bases each). V lost 4 bases, J lost 3 bases, and 10 bases lay in between. The CDR3 has 13 residues. Germline values: CDR1 SEHNR, CDR2 FQNEAQ (reference sequence). The CDR3 DNA follows: TGTGCCAGCAGCTCCGGGACGGTCTACGAGCAGTACTTC. It specifies CASSSGTVYEQYF.

The rearrangement links TRBV7-6 to TRBJ2-1, with D perhaps TRBD1 or TRBD2 (6 bases each). The V and J ends lost 4 bases and 3 bases respectively, with 25 bases between them. CDR1 SGHVS and CDR2 FNYEAQ come from the germline V gene. The CDR3 runs to 19 residues. CDR3 amino acids: CASSSFQERRGSLYNEQFF. The CDR3 nucleotides read TGTGCCAGCAGCTCTTTCCAGGAGCGGAGGGGGTCACTCTACAATGAGCAGTTCTTC.

V is TRBV19 and J is TRBJ2-7; 10 bases line up with TRBD2. V lost 1 base to trimming and J lost 3 bases; unmatched junction nucleotides: 3. The CDR3 covers 15 residues. Germline V lookup: CDR1 LNHDA, CDR2 SQIVND (reference sequence). The CDR3 DNA sequence: TGTGCCAGTAGTATAGTCGCTAGCGGGAGCTACGAGCAGTACTTC. Translation gives CASSIVASGSYEQYF.

The chain combines TRBV7-9 with TRBJ2-1; tentatively, D is TRBD1 (5 bases). V was shortened by 6 bases and J by 12 bases, with 15 bases between the two germline ends. There are 12 residues in the CDR3. Germline V gene data show CDR1 as SEHNR and CDR2 as FQNEAQ (reference sequence). The chain's CDR3 is CASSLSGSGQFF. CDR3 coding DNA: TGTGCCAGCAGTTTGTCAGGGTCTGGGCAGTTCTTC.

The V gene is TRBV28, the J gene TRBJ2-1; 9 positions match TRBD1. In germline, CDR1 is MDHEN, CDR2 SYDVKM. The CDR3 runs to 16 residues. Trimming cost V 3 bases and J 4 bases; bases outside gene matches: 7. CDR3 region: CASSFPRQGGYNEQFF. Written as DNA, the CDR3 is TGTGCCAGCAGTTTTCCTCGACAGGGGGGGTACAATGAGCAGTTCTTC.

This chain joins TRBV2 and TRBJ1-1; a possible D gene is TRBD1 (6 bases). CDR1 and CDR2 (germline): SNHLY, FYNNEI. The V gene lost 6 bases and the J gene lost 3 bases, with 14 bases spanning the gap. The CDR3 runs 14 residues. The CDR3 loop reads CASRGPQGYTEAFF. The CDR3 coding sequence is TGTGCCAGCAGGGGACCACAGGGTTACACTGAAGCTTTCTTT.

A single count supports this clone. The chain links TRBV9 to TRBJ1-2, with TRBD1 matching over 9 bases. Germline values: CDR1 SGDLS, CDR2 YYNGEE. V trimming: 3 bases; J trimming: 6 bases; junction bases outside the gene matches: 15. This CDR3 contains 17 residues. CDR3 protein: CASSASGGTGKTHGYTF. The DNA for the CDR3 is TGTGCCAGCAGCGCCAGTGGGGGGACAGGGAAAACCCATGGCTACACCTTC.

V usage is TRBV9 and J usage is TRBJ2-5, with a tentative D call TRBD1 (5 bases). Germline V gene sequence: CDR1 SGDLS, CDR2 YYNGEE. Trimming cost V 4 bases and J 5 bases, with 9 bases left between them. This CDR3 contains 12 residues. CDR3 amino acids: CASSQGRETQYF. The DNA for the CDR3 is TGTGCCAGCAGCCAGGGTCGGGAGACCCAGTACTTC.

The count of this clone is one. The genes are TRBV5-8 and TRBJ2-1; D is possibly TRBD1 (6 bases). Germline-derived CDR1 and CDR2 are SGHTS and YDEGEE. V dropped 4 bases and J dropped 1 base, with 15 bases sitting between them. The CDR3 covers 16 residues. The CDR3 nucleotides read TGTGCCAGCAGCCTAGGGACATTCCTTTCCTACAATGAGCAGTTCTTC. It codes for CASSLGTFLSYNEQFF. Full variable domain (missing parts from reference TRBV5-8 and TRBJ2-1): EAGVTQSPTHLIKTRGQQATLRCSPISGHTSVYWYQQALGLGLQFLLWYDEGEERNRGNFPPRFSGRQFPNYSSELNVNALELEDSALYLCASSLGTFLSYNEQFFGPGTRLTVL.

The chain couples TRBV10-3 to TRBJ2-1; TRBD1 is a possible D gene (5 bases). Germline V gene data show CDR1 as ENHRY and CDR2 as SYGVKD. The CDR3 runs to 13 residues. Trimming cost V 2 bases and J 8 bases, with 10 bases left between them. CDR3 sequence: CAISEGAADEQFF. As DNA, the CDR3 is TGTGCCATCAGTGAGGGGGCAGCCGATGAGCAGTTCTTC.

V usage is TRBV7-9 and J usage is TRBJ1-2, with 7 bases that match TRBD1. The CDR3 is made up of 14 amino acids. CDR1 and CDR2 (germline): SEHNR, FQNEAQ (reference sequence). V shed 1 base, J shed 4 bases, and the junction held 3 bases outside the gene matches. In DNA, the CDR3 is TGTGCCAGCAGCTTAGTAGGGGGCCGCTATGGCTACACCTTC. It codes for CASSLVGGRYGYTF.

The chain uses TRBV4-2 and TRBJ2-2; D ambiguous. Between the trimmed V and J ends, which lost 0 bases and 3 bases, there was a span of 11 bases. Germline CDR1 LGHNA, CDR2 YNFKEQ. The CDR3 contains 16 residues. CDR3 loop: CASSQDPGDYTGELFF. CDR3 DNA sequence: TGTGCCAGCAGCCAAGATCCAGGCGACTACACCGGGGAGCTGTTTTTT.

This clone was counted a single time. The chain links TRBV11-2 to TRBJ2-3; D perhaps matches TRBD2 (6 bases). Trimming took 3 bases from V and 8 from J, leaving 15 bases between them. The V gene's germline CDR1 is SGHAT and CDR2 FQNNGV. The CDR3 is made up of 14 amino acids. CDR3 loop: CASSLGGGIATQYF. The CDR3 DNA reads as TGTGCCAGCAGCTTGGGAGGAGGCATCGCTACGCAGTATTTT.

The rearrangement links TRBV27 to TRBJ2-4; no clear D gene. Trimming shortened V by 4 bases and J by 9 bases, and 16 bases separated the two germline ends. The CDR3 contains 14 residues. CDR1 is MNHEY and CDR2 is SMNVEV in the germline V gene (reference sequence). The CDR3 DNA follows: TGTGCCAGCAGTTCCAGACGGATTCGGGCCATTCAGTACTTC. Protein: CASSSRRIRAIQYF.

The chain links TRBV14 to TRBJ2-2; possibly TRBD1 for D (6 bases). Trimming pared 1 base from V and 7 bases from J, leaving 7 bases between. CDR3 length equals 13 residues. Germline V gives CDR1 SGHDN, CDR2 FVKESK. CDR3 DNA: TGTGCCAGCAGCCAAGTAGGGGGCGGGGAGCTGTTTTTT. Its protein is CASSQVGGGELFF.

This rearrangement joins TRBV28 to TRBJ2-3; 10 nucleotides match TRBD2. CDR1 and CDR2 (germline): MDHEN, SYDVKM. There are 16 residues in the CDR3. V lost 5 bases and J lost 2; bases outside the gene matches: 7. CDR3: CASSPLTSGFTDTQYF. For the CDR3, the DNA is TGTGCCAGCAGTCCACTGACTAGCGGGTTCACAGATACGCAGTATTTT.